This T cell receptor beta chain originates from a study of control samples from healthy donors and cancer patients. The ends were cut back, 0 bases at V and 0 bases at J, with 12 bases in the middle. Germline V gene lookup returns CDR1 SGHVS and CDR2 FNYEAQ. This CDR3 comprises 16 residues. Generated by immunoSEQ multiplex PCR, the TCRdb table keeps only in-frame clones and is missing some. Of 150,000 to 200,000 clones listed, 91% are singletons. Sequenced material: blood. The gene calls are TRBV7-6 and TRBJ2-7; TRBD1 might be the D (5 bases). The sequence was obtained from a woman in her 30s in good health. CDR3 sequence reads: CASSLAVGANSYEQYF. For the CDR3, the DNA is TGTGCCAGCAGCTTAGCGGTAGGGGCGAACTCCTACGAGCAGTACTTC.